The 5 T cell receptor beta chains below all came from one sample that was sequenced in a study of cytomegalovirus exposure and HLA in healthy donors. 60 Vbeta and 13 Jbeta primers were used in PCR. Profiled with immunoSEQ multiplex PCR; TCRdb holds only in-frame clones, not every one. Here the sample spans roughly 38,000 clones, roughly 90% being singletons. The sample consisted of PBMCs. The receptors originated from a woman between 18 and 29 years old in good health and CMV-seronegative.

In the case of this clone: Mismatch with germline at one junction end may stem from a read error. CDR3 sequence: CSSSPPGQGDKNIQYF. The CDR3 nucleotides read TGTTCCAGCAGCCCGCCGGGACAGGGAGACAAAAACATTCAGTACTTC. V is TRBV7-9 and J is TRBJ2-4; TRBD1 matches at 9 bases. CDR1 and CDR2 (germline): SEHNR, FQNEAQ (reference sequence). The CDR3 runs to 16 residues.

This rearrangement joins TRBV11-2 to TRBJ2-5; TRBD1 might be the D (6 bases). The CDR3 is made up of 13 amino acids. The V gene's germline CDR1 is SGHAT and CDR2 FQNNGV. The ends were cut back, 5 bases at V and 2 bases at J, with 9 bases in the middle. The CDR3 sequence is CASSPGQQETQYF. The CDR3 nucleotides read TGTGCCAGCAGCCCCGGACAGCAAGAGACCCAGTACTTC.

The V call is TRBV28, the J call TRBJ1-2; 12 bases are a match to TRBD1. The germline V gene has CDR1 MDHEN and CDR2 SYDVKM. Trimming at V came to 2 bases and at J to 8 bases, leaving 3 bases not matched to a gene. The CDR3 runs 14 residues. CDR3 amino acids: CASSLGTGGSGYTF. The CDR3 coding sequence is TGTGCCAGCAGTTTAGGGACAGGGGGCTCCGGCTACACCTTC.

The rearrangement joins TRBV6-1 to TRBJ2-7; maybe TRBD1 (6 bases). Trimming left V 3 bases short and J 6 bases short, with 12 bases between. The germline V gene encodes CDR1 MNHNS and CDR2 SASEGT. The CDR3 loop spans 13 amino acids. The CDR3 loop is CASSETGVAEQYF. The CDR3 DNA reads TGTGCCAGCAGTGAGACAGGAGTTGCCGAGCAGTACTTC.

This chain connects TRBV4-2 to TRBJ2-2, with 7 bases matching TRBD2. The J segment lost 4 bases and the V segment lost 0 bases, leaving 8 bases of the junction unmatched. CDR1 is LGHNA, CDR2 YNFKEQ, per germline. The CDR3 contains 17 residues. The CDR3 DNA is TGTGCCAGCAGCCAAGATCAGAGGGGCGGGAGCACCGGGGAGCTGTTTTTT. Residues: CASSQDQRGGSTGELFF.